This T cell receptor beta chain was captured in a study of T cell repertoires in cytomegalovirus infection. Study-level background: HLA-B-restricted CMV epitopes that are well studied were used alongside recently identified HLA-C-restricted ones. Indicated by public TCR beta signatures were CMV infection and matching HLA type. Broader study findings: Ex vivo, HLA-C-restricted CMV-specific TCR beta clonotypes prevailed over the rest of the response. CMV carriers with the relevant HLA were identified by cumulative public TCR beta family frequency.

Regarding this clonotype: Its target is not known.

Via MiXCR, TCRdb re-called the reads, giving one row per CDR3 protein. The data contain some 130,000 distinct CDR3 sequences, about 31% of them singletons. The V gene's germline CDR1 is LNHDA and CDR2 SQIVND (reference sequence). The CDR3 loop spans 15 amino acids. V lost 2 bases and J lost 6, with 14 bases in between. The receptor comes from a human donor in good health (CMV status not recorded). Some clones in this sample may be carry-over from other donors' samples. The sample here was CD8+ T cells from cultured PBMCs, taken from culture after CMV antigen stimulation. V gene TRBV19 combines with J gene TRBJ2-1; TRBD2 is a possible D gene (6 bases). The CDR3 nucleotides read TGTGCCAGTAGTATATTGTCTAGCGTCACCAATGAGCAGTTCTTC. Residues: CASSILSSVTNEQFF. The full variable domain, with the rest looked up from reference TRBV19 and TRBJ2-1, is DGGITQSPKYLFRKEGQNVTLSCEQNLNHDAMYWYRQDPGQGLRLIYYSQIVNDFQKGDIAEGYSVSREKKESFPLTVTSAQKNPTAFYLCASSILSSVTNEQFFGPGTRLTVL.